This T cell receptor (beta chain) was observed in a study of T cells in tuberculosis. Trimming removed 3 bases at V and 6 bases at J, with 9 bases between. Germline V gives CDR1 SGHRS, CDR2 YFSETQ. The CDR3 runs 12 residues. Thawed, overnight-rested PBMC were stained with GMM-loaded CD1B tetramer, viability dye and anti-CD3, then sorted. The lipid loaded on the CD1B tetramers was C32 glucose monomycolate from Rhodococcus equi. CD14-expressing monocytes were removed from PBMC before cryopreservation and sorting. Chain pairing is unknown; alpha and beta were sequenced separately. Here immunoSEQ multiplex PCR was the method, and the copy in TCRdb shows in-frame clones only, minus some. The profile shows 85,000 to 90,000 clones, under 95% of them singletons. General study results and limits: Some low-affinity tetramer-binding T cells may be absent from this sample.

The material sequenced was CD1b-GMM tetramer-negative cells sorted from PBMCs. The V call is TRBV5-1, the J call TRBJ1-1; possible D gene TRBD1, 6 bases. This clonotype originated in an adult woman with latent tuberculosis. The CDR3 sequence is CASSSTGPEAFF. Here the CDR3 DNA reads TGCGCCAGCAGCTCCACAGGGCCTGAAGCTTTCTTT. The whole variable domain, remainder taken from reference TRBV5-1 and TRBJ1-1, is KAGVTQTPRYLIKTRGQQVTLSCSPISGHRSVSWYQQTPGQGLQFLFEYFSETQRNKGNFPGRFSGRQFSNSRSEMNVSTLELGDSALYLCASSSTGPEAFFGQGTRLTVV.